The clone carrying this T cell receptor (beta chain) has just one count. Authors' analysis steps: Amplification of reference gene primers was used by the study to estimate nucleated cell counts. The assay was immunoSEQ multiplex PCR, and TCRdb's table has in-frame clones only and misses some. V and J calls and clone size are given by that table; D and trimming were obtained from the DNA. The sample lists about 51,000 clones, about 86% occurring once. This sample was included in a study of blood T cell repertoires in COVID-19. In the study overall: The samples span acute and convalescent COVID-19 from the United States, Italy and Spain. T cells, B-cell-depleted T cells, or PBMCs provided the cDNA or gDNA that served as material.

The V end was cut by 2 bases, the J end by 7 bases, with 9 bases between. CDR3 length: 13 amino acids. Germline values: CDR1 SGHVS, CDR2 FQNEAQ. V gene TRBV7-8 combines with J gene TRBJ2-1; maybe TRBD2 (5 bases). The TCR originated in a man aged 80 or over with active COVID-19. Sequencing was performed on peripheral blood. The CDR3, as DNA: TGTGCCAGCAGCTTACTAGCAAGGAATGAGCAGTTCTTC. The encoded protein is CASSLLARNEQFF.